This T cell receptor (beta chain) was sequenced during a study of blood T cell repertoires in COVID-19. The table lists this clone with a count of one. The CDR3 covers 18 residues. Germline assignment: CDR1 SGHVS and CDR2 FQNEAQ. The V and J ends lost 4 bases and 5 bases, in that order; junction bases with no gene match: 11. TCRdb's table, derived via immunoSEQ multiplex PCR, lists solely in-frame clones and lacks some. Of 200,000 to 250,000 clones detected, 84% appear once; the ten largest clones hold about 3%. The sequenced material came from peripheral blood. The chain employs TRBV7-8 and TRBJ2-4, with 13 bases lining up with TRBD2. The clonotype comes from a woman in her twenties or thirties who had recovered from COVID-19. The CDR3 region has the DNA TGTGCCAGCAGCTCCGCGCGGAGACTAGCGGGAGGCGAAAACATTCAGTACTTC. This sequence encodes CASSSARRLAGGENIQYF.